This T cell receptor beta chain was observed in a study of cytomegalovirus exposure and HLA in healthy donors (dated by TCRdb to the late 2010s). Background for the entire study: An earlier analysis of approximately 640 of the donors reported 250 to 300 Gb of sequence data and 100 million to 140 million unique TCR beta sequences from 150 million to 200 million T cells. Of the roughly 400 genotyped donors, 65% to 90% fell in the genetic ancestry cluster associated with self-reported Caucasian donors. In a later genetic analysis, genome-wide SNP genotypes for about 55% of the roughly 700 donors were used, and that subset was treated as a discovery cohort. All discovery cohort repertoires had been generated using a single sequencing platform. Among roughly 400 genotyped donors of the cohort, an average of approximately 240,000 unique TCR beta nucleotide sequences were sequenced per donor, roughly a sixth of them non-productive. The study aimed to test whether signatures of past pathogen exposure could be identified by cataloging public T cell receptors. An earlier analysis of a few hundred of the donors applied high-throughput TCR beta sequencing to assess whether each TCR beta V gene segment acted as functional or pseudogenic. The study combined high-throughput TCR immunosequencing, statistical association of individual TCRs with disease status, and machine learning to predict cytomegalovirus infection status. Typing coverage differed by locus: A, B, C, DRB1 and DQB1 were typed in roughly 629-630 donors, DQA1 in about 550, DPA1 in approximately 600, and DPB1 in 450 to 480. A later analysis re-analyzed previously published TCR beta repertoires from 660 or so donors and added high-resolution HLA genotyping to study TCR occurrence patterns. An early release that covered about 600 HLA-typed donors contained about 290 gigabases of sequencing data and 70 million to 100 million unique TCR sequences. Along with the approximately 600-subject first cohort, a separate validation cohort of 120 different subjects was used. HLA typing covered class I and class II loci at four-digit resolution. About five DR-DQ haplotypes were treated as single units for association and clustering because of strong linkage in the cohort. The T cell repertoires of several hundred subjects were profiled by immunosequencing and related to cytomegalovirus serostatus. Rather than drawing on any new phenotypic data, the later analysis identified candidate immune exposures from TCR beta sequences and the way those sequences occurred across donors. Alongside the repertoire data, information on donor age, sex, ethnicity and CMV serostatus was compiled. General findings and caveats noted by the study authors: The presence/absence analyses assumed that sequencing depth was roughly uniform across donors, and that assumption may not be true. Most CMV-associated TCR beta chains appeared to be HLA-restricted in a later analysis, and the HLA associations seemed to be driven largely by CMV exposure. When HLA alleles, especially DR and DQ, strongly co-occurred, TCR associations were difficult to assign to individual alleles. The sequencing pipeline was judged likely to have produced a cluster of highly shared sequence variants as a technical artifact. A further reported finding was that TCR beta sequences accurately predicted the HLA-A and HLA-B alleles for most subjects in the first cohort. For the cohort, immune exposure information was limited to CMV serostatus. The study gave a list of over 150 TCR beta chains associated with cytomegalovirus. Compared with equally common non-associated chains, HLA-associated TCR beta chains in a later analysis were more clonally expanded and had lower generation probabilities. Because counts were too low, 15 to 20 rarely observed V segments, including chromosome 9 orphons, were excluded from the earlier analysis of 587 of the donors. HLA typing was unavailable for some donors at each locus, so association tests used only the typed subset. The authors suggested that the approach could potentially be extended to other disease states and immunological phenotypes. In a later analysis, TCR association rates were found to vary across HLA loci, with the most associated TCRs seen for DRB1 alleles and the fewest for HLA-C alleles. This cohort had only TCR beta chains sequenced, and the lack of alpha or paired-chain data limited which features could be detected. Some IMGT-functional V segments, including TRBV6-2 and TRBV6-3, could not be distinguished by the 87-base-pair reads and were therefore excluded. In vitro tests confirmed that three of the cytomegalovirus-associated TCR beta chains recognize cytomegalovirus antigens. According to a later analysis, parvovirus B19, influenza, CMV and Epstein-Barr virus appeared linked to several top co-occurrence clusters. According to a later genetic analysis, donors in an Asian-associated ancestry cluster had fewer N-insertions in productive TCRs than the roughly 670-donor mean. At a false discovery rate of 0.05, a later analysis linked under 20,000 TCR beta sequences to specific HLA alleles. Correlated functional status among segregating V segments might reflect linkage disequilibrium, but an unknown experimental factor could not be ruled out. In an earlier analysis of 587 of the donors, most TCR beta V segments appeared in productive rearrangements about 90% or about 30% of the time, broadly matching IMGT annotations. Most TCR sequences were seen in very few donors, while some public TCRs were found in many individuals. V-gene and J-gene trimming of TCR beta chains was associated with a missense DCLRE1C variant in a later genetic analysis, and the association was replicated in an independent cohort. The classifier was reported to diagnose cytomegalovirus status with high specificity and sensitivity in both the original and validation cohorts.

CDR1 and CDR2 are drawn from the germline V gene: SGHVS, FNYEAQ. The cysteine opens and the phenylalanine closes a CDR3 of 14 amino acids. Just CDR3 DNA is preserved here, 42 bases in frame from base 1. V loses 0 bases, J loses 1 base, and the germline ends lie 4 bases apart. Receptor amplification or capture employed the immunoSEQ multiplex PCR assay. A mixture of 60 forward primers for TCR Vbeta segments and 13 reverse primers for TCR Jbeta segments was used in the multiplex PCR. Amplification of the CDR3 region of rearranged TCR beta genes was performed with a multiplex PCR assay on genomic DNA. Amplified TCR beta libraries were sequenced as 87-base-pair reads on the Illumina HiSeq System. Per the source publication's procedure: A later analysis tallied 75 million to 95 million unique TCR beta chains across the 610 or so repertoires, and about 12 million of those chains were shared by two or more donors. Raw reads were error-corrected and collapsed into unique sequences with a nearest-neighbor algorithm that merged closely related sequences to remove PCR and sequencing errors. To assign V, D and J gene segments, CDR3 sequences were aligned to IMGT reference sequences. Each retained sequence needed at least a six-nucleotide match to both a V gene segment and a J gene segment. A rearrangement was called productive if the CDR3 had no stop codons and remained in frame with V and J, and every other rearrangement was called non-productive. CDR3 was defined by IMGT convention, running from the second conserved V-encoded cysteine to the conserved J-encoded phenylalanine. Sequences without an unambiguous match to a single V gene segment were excluded from the earlier analysis of several hundred of the donors. An earlier analysis of 500 to 700 of the donors classified V segments as functional when productive rearrangements were above 56.7% and as segregating when the standard deviation between donors was above 5%. A statistical classification framework was built to diagnose cytomegalovirus status from the catalog of TCR beta chain sequences. In a later analysis, TCR nucleotide sequences were compared against IMGT/GENE-DB human TR gene sequences so that V and J genes could be assigned. Using the TCRdist pipeline, a later analysis assigned CDR3 sequences along with most-parsimonious VDJ recombination scenarios. In a later analysis, each TCR beta chain was defined by its CDR3 amino acid sequence together with its V-gene family, and reads lacking a unique V-gene family were excluded. A later analysis removed 600 or so highly shared, low-generation-probability nucleotide sequences to deal with suspected cross-contamination and a sequencing artifact. In a later analysis, a clonal expansion index was calculated for each public chain from normalized within-repertoire ranks of inferred template counts. In a later analysis, generation probabilities were computed using a VDJ recombination model fitted to out-of-frame rearrangements, and the results were checked against IGoR. In a later analysis, TCR-TCR, TCR-HLA and TCR-CMV co-occurrence was scored with hypergeometric tests, and a repertoire-size bias correction was applied to TCR pairs. To estimate false discovery rates, a later analysis permuted the HLA or CMV assignments 20 times. In a later analysis, co-occurring TCRs were grouped with DBSCAN, and TCRdist sequence similarity was added when clustering was performed within HLA-allele-positive subsets. Repertoires with fewer than 30,000 or more than 120,000 public chains were left out of co-occurrence clustering, as were five repertoires with anomalous nucleotide sharing. TCRdb provides this immuneACCESS table in a form limited to in-frame rearrangements. Some clones are lacking; in checked studies, under half of them reflect an unresolved V gene, and why the rest are absent is not known. The V and J calls and clone size were taken over from that table, and D and trimming were inferred from the DNA. The table for this sample lists under 130,000 clones; approximately 70% of them were counted only once. Clones ranked in the top ten supply 11% of the sample.

With respect to this clone: What this receptor recognizes is not known. The record has no base qualities; no much larger clone is one base away.

The cohort consisted of 650 to 850 healthy bone marrow donors. Cohort members were all nominally healthy when sampled, although unrecorded immune exposures were likely present. The donor tested CMV seropositive and was one of the 289 seropositive cohort members. Each donor provided a peripheral blood sample, and peripheral blood mononuclear cells were used for TCR beta sequencing. Genomic DNA was extracted from the blood cell samples with the Qiagen DNeasy Blood Extraction Kit. This chain joins TRBV7-6 to TRBJ1-3, with the D gene uncertain. What was sequenced was PBMCs. The receptor's source is a man aged 35 to 55 in good health and CMV-seropositive. DNA sequence: TGTGCCAGCAGCTTAGCTACTTCTGGAAACACCATATATTTT. It translates to CASSLATSGNTIYF.